The T cell receptor beta chain described here comes from a study of T cells in lung cancer brain metastases. Background on the study: No interval therapy was given to eighteen of the 20 patients.

Patients with a history of multiple malignancies were excluded. Between about 2.24 and 4.92 ug genomic DNA went in, equal for pairs. Data came from immunoSEQ multiplex PCR; TCRdb stores just in-frame clones and leaves some out. Among about 5,600 clones listed, 75% to 90% were seen once. V lost 2 bases, J lost 2 bases, and 5 bases stayed unmatched. The CDR3 totals 16 residues. Germline assignment: CDR1 GTSNPN and CDR2 SVGIG (reference sequence). With respect to this clone: The antigen remains unidentified.

Study-wide results and limits: Paired lesions shared few clones; most were lesion-specific (mean Morisita about 0.23).

The receptor was isolated from a man aged 45-65 years with non-small cell lung cancer that had spread to the brain. J is TRBJ2-6 and V is TRBV30; 8 nucleotides align to TRBD2. The source material was tumor tissue from a brain metastasis. Written as DNA, the CDR3 is TGTGCCTGGAGTTACGGGGGGGCTGCTGGGGCCAACGTCCTGACTTTC. This gives the protein CAWSYGGAAGANVLTF.